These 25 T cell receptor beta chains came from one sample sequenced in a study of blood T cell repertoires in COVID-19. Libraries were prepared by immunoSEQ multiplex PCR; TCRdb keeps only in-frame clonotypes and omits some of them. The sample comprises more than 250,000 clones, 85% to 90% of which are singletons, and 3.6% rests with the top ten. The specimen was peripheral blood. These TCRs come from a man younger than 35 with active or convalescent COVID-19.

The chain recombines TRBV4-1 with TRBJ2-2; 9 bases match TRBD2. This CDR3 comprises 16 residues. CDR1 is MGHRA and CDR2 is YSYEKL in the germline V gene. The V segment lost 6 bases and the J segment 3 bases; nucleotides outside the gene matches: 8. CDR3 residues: CASRPNPSGDTGELFF. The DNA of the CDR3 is TGCGCCAGCAGGCCTAATCCTAGCGGGGACACCGGGGAGCTGTTTTTT.

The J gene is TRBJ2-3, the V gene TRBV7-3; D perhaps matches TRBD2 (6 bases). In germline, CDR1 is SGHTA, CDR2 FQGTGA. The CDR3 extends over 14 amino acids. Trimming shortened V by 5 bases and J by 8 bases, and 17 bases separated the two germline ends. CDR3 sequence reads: CASSPTGGSFTQYF. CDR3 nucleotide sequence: TGTGCCAGCAGCCCCACCGGGGGTAGTTTTACGCAGTATTTT.

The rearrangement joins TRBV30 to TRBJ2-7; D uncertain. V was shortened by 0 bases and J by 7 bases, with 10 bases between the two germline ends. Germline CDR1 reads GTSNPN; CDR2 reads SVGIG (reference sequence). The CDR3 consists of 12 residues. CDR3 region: CAWSVSVREQYF. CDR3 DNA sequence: TGTGCCTGGAGTGTTTCGGTTCGGGAGCAGTACTTC.

The DNA for the CDR3 is TGTGCCAGTACCCCTCAATCCCCTACTAGCAATCAGCCCCAGCATTTT. Translated, it gives CASTPQSPTSNQPQHF. The gene calls are TRBV19 and TRBJ1-5; D call uncertain. There are 16 residues in the CDR3. Per the germline V gene, CDR1 is LNHDA and CDR2 is SQIVND (reference sequence). V was cut by 7 bases and J by 0 bases, with 16 bases left in between.

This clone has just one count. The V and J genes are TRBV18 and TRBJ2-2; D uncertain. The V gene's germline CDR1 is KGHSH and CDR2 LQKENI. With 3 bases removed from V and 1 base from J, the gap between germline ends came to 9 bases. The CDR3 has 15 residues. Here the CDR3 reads CASSPGTENTGELFF. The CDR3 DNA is TGTGCCAGCTCACCGGGTACAGAGAACACCGGGGAGCTGTTTTTT.

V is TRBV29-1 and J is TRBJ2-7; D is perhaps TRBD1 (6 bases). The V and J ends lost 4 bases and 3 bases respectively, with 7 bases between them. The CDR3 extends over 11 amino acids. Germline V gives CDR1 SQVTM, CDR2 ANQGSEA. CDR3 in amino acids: CSVGTVYEQYF. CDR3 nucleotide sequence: TGCAGCGTTGGGACAGTCTACGAGCAGTACTTC.

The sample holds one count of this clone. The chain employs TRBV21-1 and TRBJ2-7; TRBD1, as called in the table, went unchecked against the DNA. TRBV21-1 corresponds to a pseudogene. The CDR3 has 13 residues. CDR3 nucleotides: TGTGCCAGCAGTATACAGGGGAACCACGAGCAGTACTTC. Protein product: CASSIQGNHEQYF.

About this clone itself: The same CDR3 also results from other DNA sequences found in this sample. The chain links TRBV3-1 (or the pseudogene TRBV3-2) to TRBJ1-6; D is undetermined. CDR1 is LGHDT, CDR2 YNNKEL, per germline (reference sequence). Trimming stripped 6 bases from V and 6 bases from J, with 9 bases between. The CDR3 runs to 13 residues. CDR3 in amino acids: CASREAGNSPLHF. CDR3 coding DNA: TGTGCCAGCAGAGAGGCCGGTAATTCACCCCTCCACTTT.

Here the CDR3 reads CASSLNPPEREQYF. The CDR3 bases are TGCGCCAGCAGCTTGAACCCCCCAGAGAGGGAGCAGTACTTC. The gene calls are TRBV5-1 and TRBJ2-7; D is uncertain. V was clipped by 1 base and J by 7 bases, with 15 bases between them. Germline V gives CDR1 SGHRS, CDR2 YFSETQ. This CDR3 region has 14 residues.

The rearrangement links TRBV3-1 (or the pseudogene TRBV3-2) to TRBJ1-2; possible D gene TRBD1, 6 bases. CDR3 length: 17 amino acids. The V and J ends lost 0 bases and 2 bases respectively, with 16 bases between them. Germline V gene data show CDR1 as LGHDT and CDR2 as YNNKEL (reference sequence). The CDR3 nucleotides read TGTGCCAGCAGCCAAGAGGATTACAGGGTGGAGAACTATGGCTACACCTTC. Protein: CASSQEDYRVENYGYTF.

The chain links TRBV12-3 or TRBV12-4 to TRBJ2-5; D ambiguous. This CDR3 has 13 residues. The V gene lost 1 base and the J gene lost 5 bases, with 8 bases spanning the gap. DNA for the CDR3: TGTGCCAGCAGTTTAGATCACGCGGAGACCCAGTACTTC. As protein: CASSLDHAETQYF.

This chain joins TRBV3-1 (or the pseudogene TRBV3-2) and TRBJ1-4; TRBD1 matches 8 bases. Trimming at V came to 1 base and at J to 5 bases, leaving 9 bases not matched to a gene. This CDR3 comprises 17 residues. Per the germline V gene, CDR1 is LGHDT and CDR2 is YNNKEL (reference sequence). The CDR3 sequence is CASSQGTGISGNEKLFF. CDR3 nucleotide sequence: TGTGCCAGCAGCCAAGGGACAGGGATATCTGGGAATGAAAAACTGTTTTTT.

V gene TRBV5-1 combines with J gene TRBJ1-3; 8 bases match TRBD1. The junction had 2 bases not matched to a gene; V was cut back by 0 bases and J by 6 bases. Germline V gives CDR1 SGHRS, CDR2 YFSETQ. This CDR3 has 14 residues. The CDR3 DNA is TGCGCCAGCAGCTTGGGACAGGGGATAAACACCATATATTTT. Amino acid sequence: CASSLGQGINTIYF. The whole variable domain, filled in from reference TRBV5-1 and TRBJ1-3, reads KAGVTQTPRYLIKTRGQQVTLSCSPISGHRSVSWYQQTPGQGLQFLFEYFSETQRNKGNFPGRFSGRQFSNSRSEMNVSTLELGDSALYLCASSLGQGINTIYFGEGSWLTVV.

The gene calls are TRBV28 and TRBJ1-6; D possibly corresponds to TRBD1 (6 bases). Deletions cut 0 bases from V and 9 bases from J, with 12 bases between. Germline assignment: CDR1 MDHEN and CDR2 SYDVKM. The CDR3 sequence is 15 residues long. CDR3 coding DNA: TGTGCCAGCAGTTTATGGGCAGGGGAGGGTTCACCCCTCCACTTT. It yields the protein CASSLWAGEGSPLHF.

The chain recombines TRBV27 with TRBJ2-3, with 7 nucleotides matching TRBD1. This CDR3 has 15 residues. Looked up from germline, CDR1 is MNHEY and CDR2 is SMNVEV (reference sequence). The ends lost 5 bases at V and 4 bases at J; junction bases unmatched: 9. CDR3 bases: TGTGCCAGCAGTGTTAGACAGGGTAGCTCAGATACGCAGTATTTT. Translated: CASSVRQGSSDTQYF.

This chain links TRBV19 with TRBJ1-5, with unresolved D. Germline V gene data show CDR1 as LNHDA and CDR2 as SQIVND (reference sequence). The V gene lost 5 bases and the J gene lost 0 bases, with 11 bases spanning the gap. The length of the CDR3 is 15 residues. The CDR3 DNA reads TGTGCCAGTAGTTTGGCAAAATATAGCAATCAGCCCCAGCATTTT. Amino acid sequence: CASSLAKYSNQPQHF. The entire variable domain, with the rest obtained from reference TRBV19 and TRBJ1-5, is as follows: DGGITQSPKYLFRKEGQNVTLSCEQNLNHDAMYWYRQDPGQGLRLIYYSQIVNDFQKGDIAEGYSVSREKKESFPLTVTSAQKNPTAFYLCASSLAKYSNQPQHFGDGTRLSIL.

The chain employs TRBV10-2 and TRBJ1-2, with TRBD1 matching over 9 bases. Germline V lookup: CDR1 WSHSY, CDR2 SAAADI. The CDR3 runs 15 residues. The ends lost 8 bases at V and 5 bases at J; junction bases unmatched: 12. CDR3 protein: CASSSPDRGLYGYTF. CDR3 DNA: TGCGCCAGCTCCAGCCCGGACAGGGGTTTGTATGGCTACACCTTC.

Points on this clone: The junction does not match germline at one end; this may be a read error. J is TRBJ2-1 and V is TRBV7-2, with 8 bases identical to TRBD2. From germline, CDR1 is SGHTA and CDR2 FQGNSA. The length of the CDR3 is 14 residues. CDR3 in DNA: TGTGCCAGCAGCCATCCGGAGGTAGCGGGAAAGGGCGTCTTC. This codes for CASSHPEVAGKGVF.

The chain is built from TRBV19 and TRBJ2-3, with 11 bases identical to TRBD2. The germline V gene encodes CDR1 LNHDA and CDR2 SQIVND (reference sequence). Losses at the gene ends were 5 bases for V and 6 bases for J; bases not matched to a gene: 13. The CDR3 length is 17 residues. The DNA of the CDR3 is TGTGCCAGTAGTGTTCGGCGTCTAGCGGGGGGAATGGATACGCAGTATTTT. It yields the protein CASSVRRLAGGMDTQYF.

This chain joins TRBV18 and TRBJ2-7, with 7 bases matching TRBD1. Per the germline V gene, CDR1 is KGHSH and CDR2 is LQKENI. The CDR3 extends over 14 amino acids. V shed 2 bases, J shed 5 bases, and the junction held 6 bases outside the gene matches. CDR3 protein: CASSPTDRLNEQYF. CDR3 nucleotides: TGTGCCAGCTCACCAACGGACAGGCTCAACGAGCAGTACTTC.

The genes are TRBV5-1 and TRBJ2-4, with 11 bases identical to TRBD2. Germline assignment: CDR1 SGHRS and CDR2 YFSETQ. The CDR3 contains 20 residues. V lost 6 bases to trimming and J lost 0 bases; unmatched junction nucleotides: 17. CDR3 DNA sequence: TGCGCCAGCACAAAACCTAGCGGGAGGACAGTGTTCCTAGCCAAAAACATTCAGTACTTC. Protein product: CASTKPSGRTVFLAKNIQYF.

The CDR3 coding sequence is TGTGCCAGCGGACCGGGACACCTACCGGGGGAGCAGTACTTC. It specifies CASGPGHLPGEQYF. The chain employs TRBV2 and TRBJ2-7; tentatively, D is TRBD1 (6 bases). The germline V gene encodes CDR1 SNHLY and CDR2 FYNNEI. The V and J ends lost 8 bases and 7 bases respectively, with 21 bases between them. This CDR3 spans 14 amino acids.

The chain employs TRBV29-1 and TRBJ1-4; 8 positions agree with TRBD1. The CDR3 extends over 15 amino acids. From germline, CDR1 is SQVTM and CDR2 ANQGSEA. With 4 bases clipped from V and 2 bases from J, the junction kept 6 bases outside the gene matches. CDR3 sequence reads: CSVARTGSTNEKLFF. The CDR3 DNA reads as TGCAGCGTTGCTAGGACAGGGTCCACTAATGAAAAACTGTTTTTT.

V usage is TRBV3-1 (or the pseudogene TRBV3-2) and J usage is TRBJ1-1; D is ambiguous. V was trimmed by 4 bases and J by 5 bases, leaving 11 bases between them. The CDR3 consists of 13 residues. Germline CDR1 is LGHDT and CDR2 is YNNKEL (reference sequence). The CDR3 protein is CASSRTRSTEAFF. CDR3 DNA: TGTGCCAGCAGCCGCACTCGAAGTACTGAAGCTTTCTTT.

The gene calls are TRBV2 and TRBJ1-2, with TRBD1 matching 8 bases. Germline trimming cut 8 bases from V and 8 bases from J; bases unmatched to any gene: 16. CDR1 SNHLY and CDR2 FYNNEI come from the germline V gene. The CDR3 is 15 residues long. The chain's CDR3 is CASPKNPGQDGGYTF. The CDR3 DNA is TGTGCCAGCCCCAAGAACCCGGGACAGGACGGAGGCTACACCTTC.